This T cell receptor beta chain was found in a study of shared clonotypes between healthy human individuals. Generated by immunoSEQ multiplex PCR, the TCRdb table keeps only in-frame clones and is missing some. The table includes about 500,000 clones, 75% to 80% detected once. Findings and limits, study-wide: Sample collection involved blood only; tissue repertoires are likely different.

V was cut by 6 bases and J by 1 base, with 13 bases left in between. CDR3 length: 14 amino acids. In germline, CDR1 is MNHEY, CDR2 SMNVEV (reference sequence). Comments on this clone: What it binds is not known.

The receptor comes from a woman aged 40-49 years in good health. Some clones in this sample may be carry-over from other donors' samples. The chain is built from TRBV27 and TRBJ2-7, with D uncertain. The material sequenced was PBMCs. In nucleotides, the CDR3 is TGTGCCAGCAGAAAGGACGTCGAGTCCTACGAGCAGTACTTC. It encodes CASRKDVESYEQYF.